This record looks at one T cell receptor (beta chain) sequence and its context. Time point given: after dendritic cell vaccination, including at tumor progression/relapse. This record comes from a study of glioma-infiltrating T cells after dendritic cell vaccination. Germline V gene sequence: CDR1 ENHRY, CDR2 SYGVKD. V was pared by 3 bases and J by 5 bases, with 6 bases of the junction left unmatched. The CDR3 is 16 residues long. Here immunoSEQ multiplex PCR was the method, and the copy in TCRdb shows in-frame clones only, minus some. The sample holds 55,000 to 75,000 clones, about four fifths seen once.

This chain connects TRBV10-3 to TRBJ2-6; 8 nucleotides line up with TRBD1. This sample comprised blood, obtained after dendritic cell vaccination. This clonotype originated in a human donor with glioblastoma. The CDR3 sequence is CAISDSNRGWANVLTF. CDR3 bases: TGTGCCATCAGTGATTCCAACAGGGGGTGGGCCAACGTCCTGACTTTC.